These T cell receptor beta chains were read from a single sample in a study of T cell responses to AZD1222 COVID-19 vaccine. Clones were sequenced by immunoSEQ multiplex PCR, and TCRdb holds only the in-frame ones, with some missing. The data show 150,000 or so clones, 88% seen once. The sample consisted of peripheral blood, taken on day 0 of AZD1222 vaccination. The receptors were sampled from an adult in good health. CDR3s include the opening cysteine and the closing phenylalanine or tryptophan. A D gene is named only where the DNA matches it firmly. Expanded clones are given a class, and other clones once, few, many or no size at all.

clone_size j_call d_call v_call cdr3_nt cdr3_aa
once TRBJ2-7 - TRBV4-3 TGCGCCAGCAGCCAAGATTGGCAGGGAGGCTCCTACGAGCAGTACTTC CASSQDWQGGSYEQYF
- TRBJ1-6 - TRBV7-9 TGTGCCAGCAGCTTGCCCGGGACGGGTTCACCCCTCCACTTT CASSLPGTGSPLHF
- TRBJ2-3 - TRBV3-1/TRBV3-2 TGTGCCAGCAGCCAAGCGGGGCAGGGCCCAGATACGCAGTATTTT CASSQAGQGPDTQYF
- TRBJ2-1 - TRBV5-4 TGTGCCAGCAGCTTGGGAGGGGTAGGGGACTTTGAGCAGTTCTTC CASSLGGVGDFEQFF
few TRBJ1-1 TRBD1 TRBV6-5 TGTGCCAGCAGGAGACAGGGGGCGGTCACTGAAGCTTTCTTT CASRRQGAVTEAFF
- TRBJ2-5 TRBD2 TRBV19 TGTGCCAGTAGTATAGGGGGGTCTAGCGGGGCGACACCAGAGACCCAGTACTTC CASSIGGSSGATPETQYF
- TRBJ2-7 - TRBV6-5 TGTGCCAGCACCCAGGGTCAGGGTCTCTCCTACGAGCAGTACTTC CASTQGQGLSYEQYF
few TRBJ2-7 TRBD2 TRBV10-2 TGCGCCAGCAGTGCGGGACTAGCGGGGTTCGAGCAGTACTTC CASSAGLAGFEQYF
- TRBJ1-3 - TRBV27 TGTGCCAGCAGTCGTAGGGGGGCTGGAAACACCATATATTTT CASSRRGAGNTIYF
- TRBJ2-2 TRBD1 TRBV7-9 TGTGCCAGCAGCCGCCGGGACAGGGGTCGTGCCGGGGAGCTGTTTTTT CASSRRDRGRAGELFF
- TRBJ2-3 - TRBV19 TGTGCCAGTAGCAACCCCCTAGTAGGTGGCACAGATACGCAGTATTTT CASSNPLVGGTDTQYF
- TRBJ2-7 - TRBV5-1 TGCGCCAGCAGCCCCCAGGACGGAGCCTACGAGCAGTACTTC CASSPQDGAYEQYF
- TRBJ1-2 - TRBV29-1 TGCAGCGCTAAAACCCCGAGACAGATCTATGGCTACACCTTC CSAKTPRQIYGYTF
- TRBJ1-6 TRBD1 TRBV9 TGTGCCAGCAGTACAGGGGGTCGGTATAATTCACCCCTCCACTTT CASSTGGRYNSPLHF
- TRBJ2-1 - TRBV5-4 TGTGCCAGCAGCTTGCCGGGGGGCCGTAATGAGCAGTTCTTC CASSLPGGRNEQFF
- TRBJ2-6 - TRBV2 TGTGCCAGCAACCCTCTCGCAACTGGGGCCAACGTCCTGACTTTC CASNPLATGANVLTF
- TRBJ2-1 - TRBV4-3 TGCGCCAGCAGCCATTCACAGGGAAGGGGTAACAATGAGCAGTTCTTC CASSHSQGRGNNEQFF
- TRBJ2-7 - TRBV9 TGTGCCAGCAGCGTAGACAGCCTACCGGCCTACGAGCAGTACTTC CASSVDSLPAYEQYF
- TRBJ1-2 - TRBV2 TGTGCCAGCAGTGATACATCGGGGGCAGGCTATGGCTACACCTTC CASSDTSGAGYGYTF
- TRBJ2-7 - TRBV24-1 TGTGCCACCAGTGAAGGGAGCTCCTACGAGCAGTACTTC CATSEGSSYEQYF
- TRBJ2-7 - TRBV6-5 TGTGCCAGCAGGCGGAGGGGGCTCTCCGAGCAGTACTTC CASRRRGLSEQYF
once TRBJ2-1 TRBD2 TRBV7-8 TGTGCCAGCAAGGTCTTCGTAGGGACTAGCGGGAGCTCCTACAATGAGCAGTTCTTC CASKVFVGTSGSSYNEQFF
- TRBJ2-1 - TRBV10-2 TGCGCCAGCAGTGAGTCTTTGGGGGCGACTGAGCAGTTCTTC CASSESLGATEQFF
once TRBJ2-2 - TRBV14 TGTGCCAGCAGCTTCGGGGCGACCGGGGAGCTGTTTTTT CASSFGATGELFF
- TRBJ1-1 - TRBV28 TGTGCCAGCATGACAGTCATGAACACTGAAGCTTTCTTT CASMTVMNTEAFF
- TRBJ2-7 - TRBV7-2 TGTGCCAGCAGCTTAGAAACAGGAAAGCAGTACTTC CASSLETGKQYF
- TRBJ2-2 - TRBV28 TGTGCCAGCAGTGGGACTGCAAGAGCCGGGGAGCTGTTTTTT CASSGTARAGELFF
- TRBJ2-6 - TRBV4-1 TGCGCCAGCAGCCAACTGGGGACTCCAAGCTCTGGGGCCAACGTCCTGACTTTC CASSQLGTPSSGANVLTF
- TRBJ2-1 TRBD2 TRBV12-3/TRBV12-4 TGTGCCAGCCGGGGGGGGAGGAATGAGCAGTTCTTC CASRGGRNEQFF
- TRBJ1-4 - TRBV25-1 TGTGCCAGCACCTCAAGACAGGCGACTAATGAAAAACTGTTTTTT CASTSRQATNEKLFF
once TRBJ1-1 TRBD1 TRBV6-5 TGTGCCAGCAGCCTAGACAGGGGAAGCACTGAAGCTTTCTTT CASSLDRGSTEAFF
- TRBJ1-5 - TRBV5-1 TGCGCCAGCAGCTTGGCATCAGGGGATCAGCCCCAGCATTTT CASSLASGDQPQHF
- TRBJ1-4 - TRBV7-2 TGTGCCAGCAGCTTAGTAGACAGAGCTAATGAAAAACTGTTTTTT CASSLVDRANEKLFF
- TRBJ2-1 TRBD1 TRBV12-3/TRBV12-4 TGTGCCAGCACCCAGGACAGGGGTCATGAGCAGTTCTTC CASTQDRGHEQFF
- TRBJ1-4 - TRBV7-7 TGTGCCAGCAACTTAGCGGGTGGTGGTGAAAAACTGTTTTTT CASNLAGGGEKLFF
- TRBJ2-2 - TRBV21-1 TGTGCCAGCAGCAACGCCCCCAGGGGTGGCACCGGGGAGCTGTTTTTT CASSNAPRGGTGELFF
- TRBJ2-7 TRBD1 TRBV2 TGTGCCAGCAGACCCGACAGGGGGAACTACGAGCAGTACTTC CASRPDRGNYEQYF
- TRBJ1-4 TRBD1 TRBV6-5 TGTGCCAGCACCGACAGGGGCGGTGAAAAACTGTTTTTT CASTDRGGEKLFF
many TRBJ1-1 - TRBV9 TGTGCCAGCAGCTCCCATGAGGGGAACACTGAAGCTTTCTTT CASSSHEGNTEAFF
- TRBJ2-1 TRBD2 TRBV7-2 TGTGCCAGCAGCTTTAGCCGGGGGGGCCTCTACAATGAGCAGTTCTTC CASSFSRGGLYNEQFF
- TRBJ2-2 TRBD2 TRBV5-1 TGCGCCAGCAGTCTAGCGGGGGTACCCGGGGAGCTGTTTTTT CASSLAGVPGELFF
- TRBJ1-5 - TRBV3-1/TRBV3-2 TGTGCCAGCAGCCCGAGACAGGCGAGAAATCAGCCCCAGCATTTT CASSPRQARNQPQHF
- TRBJ2-1 - TRBV5-1 TGCGCCAGCAGCTCCCGGGACATCAACCGGGGTGAGCAGTTCTTC CASSSRDINRGEQFF
few TRBJ1-5 - TRBV4-3 TGCGCCAGCAGCCAGGACGTGGCGGGGGGCGCTGGACAGCCCCAGCATTTT CASSQDVAGGAGQPQHF
- TRBJ1-2 - TRBV7-2 TGTGCCAGCAGCTTCACGATCCTGGGGGGCATCTATGGCTACACCTTC CASSFTILGGIYGYTF
- TRBJ1-2 - TRBV28 TGTGCCAGCAGTTTAAAAGGATATGGCTACACCTTC CASSLKGYGYTF
- TRBJ1-1 TRBD1 TRBV5-5 TGTGCCAGCAGCTTTTTAGGGGGCGCTGAAGCTTTCTTT CASSFLGGAEAFF
- TRBJ2-7 TRBD1 TRBV6-5 TGTGCCAGCAGTTACAGACAGGGCACCTACGAGCAGTACTTC CASSYRQGTYEQYF
- TRBJ1-2 - TRBV9 TGTGCCAGCAGCGTAGTCGCGACAGGAAACTATGGCTACACCTTC CASSVVATGNYGYTF
- TRBJ1-2 TRBD1 TRBV5-1 TGCGCCAGCAGCTTATTTCCGGGACAGCGAGAGATCAACTATGGCTACACCTTC CASSLFPGQREINYGYTF
- TRBJ2-1 TRBD2 TRBV2 TGTGCCAGCACCCGACTAGCGGGCATGAACAATGAGCAGTTCTTC CASTRLAGMNNEQFF
- TRBJ2-3 - TRBV9 TGTGCCAGCAGCGTGCAGGGTAGTTCAGATACGCAGTATTTT CASSVQGSSDTQYF
- TRBJ1-2 TRBD1 TRBV7-2 TGTGCCAGCAGCTTGGGACAGGCTGTCTATGGCTACACCTTC CASSLGQAVYGYTF
- TRBJ1-5 TRBD1 TRBV6-5 TGTGCCAGAAGACAGGGGGATGGTCAGCCCCAGCATTTT CARRQGDGQPQHF